The T cell receptor beta chain described here comes from a study of blood T cell repertoires in COVID-19. Study overall: Acute and convalescent COVID-19 samples came from the United States, Italy and Spain.

Some clones are missing from TCRdb's copy, which holds only in-frame ones; the method was immunoSEQ multiplex PCR. Counted here are some 40,000 clones, about four fifths occurring once; the ten biggest clones make up roughly 14%. V gave up 1 base and J gave up 4 bases, with 14 bases separating them. The CDR3 has 15 residues. Germline V CDR1 and CDR2: MNHNS, SASEGT. This sequence joins TRBV6-1 and TRBJ2-7, with a weak D call TRBD2 (6 bases). Material: peripheral blood. The TCR comes from a middle-aged man with active or convalescent COVID-19. The CDR3 nucleotides read TGTGCCAGCAGTGAAGTGGAGGGTAGGCTTTACGAGCAGTACTTC. Protein product: CASSEVEGRLYEQYF.